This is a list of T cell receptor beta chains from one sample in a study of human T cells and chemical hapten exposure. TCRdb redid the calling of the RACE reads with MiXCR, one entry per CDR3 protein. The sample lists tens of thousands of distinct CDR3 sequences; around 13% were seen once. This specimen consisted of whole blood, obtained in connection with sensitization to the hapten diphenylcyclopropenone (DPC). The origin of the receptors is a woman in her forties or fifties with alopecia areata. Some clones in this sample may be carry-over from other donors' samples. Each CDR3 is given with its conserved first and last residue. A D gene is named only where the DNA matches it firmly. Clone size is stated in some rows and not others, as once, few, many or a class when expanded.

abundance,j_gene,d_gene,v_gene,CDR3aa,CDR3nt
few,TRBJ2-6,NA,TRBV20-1,CSAGDRHSGANVLTF,TGCAGTGCTGGGGACCGGCACTCTGGGGCCAACGTCCTGACTTTC
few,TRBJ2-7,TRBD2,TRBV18,CASSPGLAGGGYEQYF,TGTGCCAGCTCACCTGGACTAGCGGGAGGGGGCTACGAGCAGTACTTC
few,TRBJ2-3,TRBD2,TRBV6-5,CASSYLSSGSADTQYF,TGTGCCAGCAGTTATCTTAGTAGCGGGAGCGCAGATACGCAGTATTTT
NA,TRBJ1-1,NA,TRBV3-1,CASRQARVRNTEAFF,TGTGCCAGCAGGCAAGCCAGGGTTAGAAATACTGAAGCTTTCTTT
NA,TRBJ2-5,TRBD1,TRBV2,CASRETGTETQYF,TGTGCCAGCAGAGAGACAGGGACAGAGACCCAGTACTTC
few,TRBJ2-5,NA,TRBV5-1,CASSRDRAGSPETQYF,TGCGCCAGCAGCAGGGACCGGGCCGGAAGTCCAGAGACCCAGTACTTC
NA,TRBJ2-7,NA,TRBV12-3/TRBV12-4,CASSRSTPYEQYF,TGTGCCAGCAGTCGATCCACCCCCTACGAGCAGTACTTC
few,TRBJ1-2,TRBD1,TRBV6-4,CASSDGQGGYGYTF,TGTGCCAGCAGTGACGGACAGGGGGGATATGGCTACACCTTC
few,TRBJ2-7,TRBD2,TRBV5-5,CASSWRRERDEQYF,TGTGCCAGCAGCTGGCGGCGGGAGAGGGACGAGCAGTACTTC
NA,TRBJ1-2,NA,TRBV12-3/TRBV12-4,CASSLGWQENYGYTF,TGTGCCAGCAGTTTAGGGTGGCAGGAGAACTATGGCTACACCTTC
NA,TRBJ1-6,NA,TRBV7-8,CASSFSGVLHF,TGTGCCAGCAGCTTTTCGGGGGTCCTCCACTTT
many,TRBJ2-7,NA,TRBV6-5,CASSWTARYEQYF,TGTGCCAGCAGTTGGACGGCCCGATACGAGCAGTACTTC
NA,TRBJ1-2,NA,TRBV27,CASRYGTQRPYGYTF,TGTGCCAGCAGATACGGGACCCAACGTCCGTATGGCTACACCTTC
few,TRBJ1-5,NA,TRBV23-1,CASSHRVGNQPQHF,TGCGCCAGCAGTCATAGGGTGGGAAATCAGCCCCAGCATTTT
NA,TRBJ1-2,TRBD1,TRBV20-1,CSAIGQGNYGYTF,TGCAGTGCAATAGGACAGGGCAACTATGGCTACACCTTC
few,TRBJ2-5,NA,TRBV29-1,CSVPPTQGGETQYF,TGCAGCGTTCCCCCTACACAGGGAGGAGAGACCCAGTACTTC
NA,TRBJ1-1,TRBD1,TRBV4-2,CASSQAPNRGNPEAFF,TGTGCCAGCAGCCAAGCTCCGAACAGGGGGAATCCTGAAGCTTTCTTT
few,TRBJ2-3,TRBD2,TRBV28,CTSSSWPRGLAGENTDTQYF,TGTACCAGCAGTTCTTGGCCCCGGGGACTAGCGGGCGAGAACACAGATACGCAGTATTTT
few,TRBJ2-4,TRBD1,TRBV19,CASSSTGTGTKNIQYF,TGTGCCAGTAGTTCAACCGGGACAGGGACCAAAAACATTCAGTACTTC
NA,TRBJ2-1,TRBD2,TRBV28,CASRTSGSSYEQFF,TGTGCCAGCCGGACTAGCGGGAGTAGCTATGAGCAGTTCTTC
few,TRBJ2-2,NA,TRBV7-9,CASSPPAGELFF,TGTGCCAGCAGCCCCCCCGCCGGGGAGCTGTTTTTT
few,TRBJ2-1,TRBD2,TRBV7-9,CASTSGRSYNEQFF,TGTGCCAGCACTAGCGGGAGGTCCTACAATGAGCAGTTCTTC
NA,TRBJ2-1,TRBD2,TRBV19,CASSIDVELAGGFFYNEQFF,TGTGCCAGTAGTATAGACGTTGAACTAGCGGGAGGGTTCTTCTACAATGAGCAGTTCTTC
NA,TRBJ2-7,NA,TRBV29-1,CSVAGQGYEQYF,TGCAGCGTTGCCGGCCAGGGCTACGAGCAGTACTTC
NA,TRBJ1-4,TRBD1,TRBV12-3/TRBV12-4,CATSRGNEKLFF,TGTGCCACATCCAGGGGGAATGAAAAACTGTTTTTT
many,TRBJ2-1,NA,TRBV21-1,CASTSLLGGGNYNEQFF,TGTGCCAGCACCTCCCTGCTAGGGGGCGGGAACTACAATGAGCAGTTCTTC
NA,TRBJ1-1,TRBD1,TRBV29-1,CSGQREARGQTEAFF,TGCAGCGGACAAAGGGAGGCCAGGGGGCAAACTGAAGCTTTCTTT
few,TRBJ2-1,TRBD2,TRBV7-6,CASSRGLAGAYNEQFF,TGTGCCAGCAGCCGTGGACTAGCGGGAGCCTACAATGAGCAGTTCTTC
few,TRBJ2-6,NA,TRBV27,CASRTVSSGANVLTF,TGTGCCAGCAGGACAGTTAGCTCTGGGGCCAACGTCCTGACTTTC
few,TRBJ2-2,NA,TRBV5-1,CASSFAVDTGELFF,TGCGCCAGCAGCTTCGCCGTAGACACCGGGGAGCTGTTTTTT
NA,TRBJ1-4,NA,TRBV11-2,CASSLSGQEEKLFF,TGTGCCAGCAGCTTGTCTGGGCAGGAGGAAAAACTGTTTTTT
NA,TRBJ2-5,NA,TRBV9,CASSPGTNQETQYF,TGTGCCAGCAGCCCGGGCACCAACCAAGAGACCCAGTACTTC
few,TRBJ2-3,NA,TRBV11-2,CASAFSTMDTQYF,TGTGCCAGCGCGTTTAGCACGATGGATACGCAGTATTTT
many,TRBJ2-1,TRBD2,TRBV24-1,CATSDAAGVYNEQFF,TGTGCCACCAGTGATGCAGCGGGAGTCTACAATGAGCAGTTCTTC
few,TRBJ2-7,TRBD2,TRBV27,CASRPIRGVQSYEQYF,TGTGCCAGCAGACCGATCCGGGGGGTACAGTCCTACGAGCAGTACTTC
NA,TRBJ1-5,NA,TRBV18,CASSPTNQPQHF,TGTGCCAGCTCACCAACTAATCAGCCCCAGCATTTT
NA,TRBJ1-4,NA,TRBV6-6,CASSYEGGTNEKLFF,TGTGCCAGCAGTTACGAAGGGGGAACTAATGAAAAACTGTTTTTT
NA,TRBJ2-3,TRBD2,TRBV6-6,CASRKGLAGGADTQYF,TGTGCCAGCAGAAAGGGACTAGCGGGAGGGGCAGATACGCAGTATTTT
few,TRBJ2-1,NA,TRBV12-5,CASATGDSLYNEQFF,TGTGCTAGTGCCACGGGAGACAGCCTGTACAATGAGCAGTTCTTC
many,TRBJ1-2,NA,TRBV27,CASSLSPRVVGYTF,TGTGCCAGCAGTTTATCTCCCAGGGTGGTCGGCTACACCTTC